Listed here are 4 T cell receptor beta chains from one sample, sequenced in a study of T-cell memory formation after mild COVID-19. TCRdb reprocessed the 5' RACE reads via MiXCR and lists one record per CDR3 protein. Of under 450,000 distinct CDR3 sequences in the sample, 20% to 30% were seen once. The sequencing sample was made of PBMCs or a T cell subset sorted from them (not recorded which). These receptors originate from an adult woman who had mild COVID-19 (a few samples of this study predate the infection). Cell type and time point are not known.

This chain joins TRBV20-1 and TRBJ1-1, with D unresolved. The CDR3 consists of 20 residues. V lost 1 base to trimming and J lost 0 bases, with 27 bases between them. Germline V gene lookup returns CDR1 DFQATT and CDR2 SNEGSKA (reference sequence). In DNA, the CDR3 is TGCAGTGCTAGAGCGCTGTTTGGTACGGGGAGGTCTGGCGTGAACACTGAAGCTTTCTTT. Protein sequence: CSARALFGTGRSGVNTEAFF.

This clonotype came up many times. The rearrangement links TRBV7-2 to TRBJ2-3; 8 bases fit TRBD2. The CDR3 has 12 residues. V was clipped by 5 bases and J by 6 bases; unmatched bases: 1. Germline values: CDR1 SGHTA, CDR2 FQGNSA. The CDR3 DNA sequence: TGTGCCAGCAGCCCTAGCGGGGATACGCAGTATTTT. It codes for CASSPSGDTQYF.

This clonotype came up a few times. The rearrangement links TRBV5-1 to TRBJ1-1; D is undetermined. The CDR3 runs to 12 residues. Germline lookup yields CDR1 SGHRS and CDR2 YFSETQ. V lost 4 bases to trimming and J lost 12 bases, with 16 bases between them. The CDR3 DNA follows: TGCGCCAGCAGCCCCGGAGCCGGGGAGACTTTCTTT. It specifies CASSPGAGETFF.

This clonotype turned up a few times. Here the CDR3 DNA reads TGTGCCAGCAGCAAACTAGCGGGAGGGCCGGGGGCCCAGTACTTC. This codes for CASSKLAGGPGAQYF. This chain connects TRBV7-2 to TRBJ2-5, with TRBD2 identical over 13 bases. The CDR3 is 15 residues long. Germline CDR1 is SGHTA and CDR2 is FQGNSA. The V gene end was trimmed by 5 bases and the J gene end by 9 bases; junction bases not matched to a gene: 9.